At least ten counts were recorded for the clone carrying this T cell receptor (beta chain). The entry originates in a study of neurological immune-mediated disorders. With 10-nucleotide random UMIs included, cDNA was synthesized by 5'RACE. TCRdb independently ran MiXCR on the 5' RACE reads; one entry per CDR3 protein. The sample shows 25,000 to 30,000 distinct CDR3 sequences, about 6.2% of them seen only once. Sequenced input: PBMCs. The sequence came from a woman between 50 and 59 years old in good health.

This CDR3 reads CASSLLLRLTDTQYF. In nucleotides, the CDR3 is TGTGCCAGCAGCTTACTGCTCCGACTCACAGATACGCAGTATTTT. The chain is built from TRBV7-2 and TRBJ2-3; D not certain. Germline CDR1 SGHTA, CDR2 FQGNSA. This CDR3 has 15 amino acids. Trimming took off 2 bases at V and 2 bases at J, with 11 bases between the two ends.